This T cell receptor (beta chain) comes out of a study of blood T cell repertoires in COVID-19. On the study more broadly: From T cells, B-cell-depleted T cells, or PBMCs came the material, which was cDNA or gDNA.

As processed by the authors: Amplifying reference gene primers gave estimates of nucleated cell counts. Here immunoSEQ multiplex PCR was the method, and the copy in TCRdb shows in-frame clones only, minus some. The V and J calls and clone size were taken over from that table, and D and trimming were inferred from the DNA. The data show over 150,000 clones, more than 75% seen once. V was shortened by 0 bases and J by 5 bases, with 17 bases between the two germline ends. The CDR3 has 16 amino acids. Looked up from germline, CDR1 is SEHNR and CDR2 is FQNEAQ (reference sequence). This sequence was found in a man between 35 and 55 years old with acute or convalescent COVID-19. The chain employs TRBV7-9 and TRBJ2-7, with D possibly being TRBD2 (5 bases). Input material: peripheral blood. The CDR3 DNA is TGTGCCAGCAGCTTAGCGCTAAGAGGGCTTGCGGACGAGCAGTACTTC. Translated: CASSLALRGLADEQYF.